What follows are 30 T cell receptor beta chains derived from one specimen sequenced in a study of CD8+ T cells in alopecia areata. Once RNA had been extracted, it was reverse transcribed into cDNA to act as the sequencing template. This table comes from immunoSEQ multiplex PCR, and its TCRdb copy is limited to in-frame clones, with some not included. The sample gives some 190,000 clones, approximately 67% of which show up once; 1.3% is in the top ten. The treatment: oral pan-JAK inhibitor, 5-10 mg twice daily. Here the sequenced sample was CD4+ T cells sorted from blood, taken between weeks 47 and 50, from a patient treated with tofacitinib. These receptor sequences come from a human donor with alopecia areata.

This sequence joins TRBV7-6 and TRBJ2-7; a weak D match, TRBD1 (5 bases). The CDR3 is 15 amino acids. From germline, CDR1 is SGHVS and CDR2 FNYEAQ. V was cut by 1 base and J by 3 bases, with 13 bases left in between. The DNA for the CDR3 is TGTGCCAGCAGCTTAGGTAGACAGAGTTTCTACGAGCAGTACTTC. It is translated as CASSLGRQSFYEQYF.

This clone was picked up a small number of times. The chain couples TRBV4-3 to TRBJ2-5, with 9 bases fitting TRBD2. The V segment lost 2 bases and the J segment 2 bases; nucleotides outside the gene matches: 3. Germline CDR1 is LGHNA and CDR2 is YSLEER. The CDR3 is 15 amino acids. The chain's CDR3 is CASSQSLAGQETQYF. As DNA, the CDR3 is TGCGCCAGCAGCCAAAGCCTAGCGGGGCAAGAGACCCAGTACTTC.

V gene TRBV30 combines with J gene TRBJ1-4; no reliable D call. V was clipped by 3 bases and J by 7 bases, with 9 bases between them. The CDR3 runs to 12 residues. Germline CDR1 reads GTSNPN; CDR2 reads SVGIG (reference sequence). Here the CDR3 reads CAWSRESEKLFF. In DNA form, the CDR3 reads TGTGCCTGGAGCCGGGAGAGTGAAAAACTGTTTTTT.

The chain links TRBV7-2 to TRBJ2-1, with unresolved D. The CDR3 totals 13 residues. The germline V gene encodes CDR1 SGHTA and CDR2 FQGNSA. Trimming took off 5 bases at V and 12 bases at J, with 17 bases between the two ends. The CDR3 DNA reads as TGTGCCAGCAGCCCCTCCTCCGGGCCGAGGCAGTTCTTC. It codes for CASSPSSGPRQFF.

About this clone: One junction end disagrees with the germline gene, perhaps due to a read error. J is TRBJ2-7 and V is TRBV5-6; D remains ambiguous. The CDR3 runs to 16 residues. Germline lookup yields CDR1 SGHDT and CDR2 YYEEEE. The CDR3 DNA reads TGTGCCAGCAGTTTGGGTGATGGAACACGGCGCTACGAGCAGTACTTC. The encoded protein is CASSLGDGTRRYEQYF.

The chain has TRBV5-1 and TRBJ2-3; 7 bases match TRBD1. Germline loops: CDR1 SGHRS, CDR2 YFSETQ. V shed 0 bases and J 5 bases; nucleotides not matched to a gene: 3. This CDR3 comprises 14 residues. The CDR3 DNA sequence: TGCGCCAGCAGCTTGGGACAGGGTCAAGATACGCAGTATTTT. This translates into CASSLGQGQDTQYF.

The chain is built from TRBV2 and TRBJ1-1, with D possibly matching TRBD1 (6 bases). CDR3 length equals 13 residues. The germline V gene encodes CDR1 SNHLY and CDR2 FYNNEI. V was trimmed by 8 bases and J by 4 bases, leaving 14 bases between them. This CDR3 reads CASYGQMFTEAFF. The DNA for the CDR3 is TGTGCCAGCTACGGACAGATGTTCACTGAAGCTTTCTTT.

The chain has TRBV13 and TRBJ1-2; 10 bases agree with TRBD1. From germline, CDR1 is PRHDT and CDR2 FYEKMQ (reference sequence). J lost 1 base, V lost 5 bases, and 4 bases had no gene match. The CDR3 has 15 amino acids. In nucleotides, the CDR3 is TGTGCCAGCAGCCGACAGGGGGCTCGTAACTATGGCTACACCTTC. This encodes CASSRQGARNYGYTF.

As to this clone: In the same sample, other DNA sequences code for this CDR3. The chain employs TRBV4-3 and TRBJ1-5; D not resolved. Germline V CDR1 and CDR2: LGHNA, YSLEER. Trimming removed 0 bases at V and 0 bases at J, with 3 bases between. This CDR3 spans 14 amino acids. CDR3 residues: CASSQEHSNQPQHF. CDR3 nucleotide sequence: TGCGCCAGCAGCCAAGAACATAGCAATCAGCCCCAGCATTTT.

The chain couples TRBV30 to TRBJ1-2; no clear D. The CDR3 length is 12 residues. V lost 7 bases, J lost 2 bases, and 11 bases lay in between. Looked up from germline, CDR1 is GTSNPN and CDR2 is SVGIG (reference sequence). Here the CDR3 reads CASTQLNYGYTF. Here the CDR3 DNA reads TGTGCCTCGACCCAATTGAACTATGGCTACACCTTC.

This clone was recorded a few times. The CDR3 DNA reads TGTGCCAGCAGCTTAGACCTCGACAGGGTTATCGACACCGGGGAGCTGTTTTTT. Translation gives CASSLDLDRVIDTGELFF. The V call is TRBV7-2, the J call TRBJ2-2; 7 nucleotides match TRBD1. The V gene's germline CDR1 is SGHTA and CDR2 FQGNSA. Trimming removed 1 base from V and 3 bases from J; junction bases left unmatched: 11. This CDR3 has 18 amino acids.

V and J are TRBV19 and TRBJ2-5, with 8 positions matching TRBD1. J gave up 1 base and V 6 bases, and 4 bases lay outside the gene matches. The germline V gene has CDR1 LNHDA and CDR2 SQIVND (reference sequence). The CDR3 has 14 residues. The CDR3 DNA is TGTGCCAGTAGCTTTGGGACAGGCCAAGAGACCCAGTACTTC. Translation gives CASSFGTGQETQYF.

This clone was recorded a few times. For the CDR3, the DNA is TGCGCCAGCAGCTTAAACCCGGGACTGCTCGTCGTTGGCTCCTACAATGAGCAGTTCTTC. Its protein is CASSLNPGLLVVGSYNEQFF. The J gene is TRBJ2-1, the V gene TRBV5-1; possibly TRBD2 for D (6 bases). From germline, CDR1 is SGHRS and CDR2 YFSETQ. The CDR3 extends over 20 amino acids. V lost 2 bases, J lost 0 bases, and 24 bases lay in between. Variable domain in full (rest from reference TRBV5-1 and TRBJ2-1): KAGVTQTPRYLIKTRGQQVTLSCSPISGHRSVSWYQQTPGQGLQFLFEYFSETQRNKGNFPGRFSGRQFSNSRSEMNVSTLELGDSALYLCASSLNPGLLVVGSYNEQFFGPGTRLTVL.

This chain uses TRBV9 with TRBJ2-1; D possibly matches TRBD1 or TRBD2 (6 bases each). V lost 4 bases and J lost 9, with 20 bases in between. The CDR3 covers 15 residues. The germline V gene has CDR1 SGDLS and CDR2 YYNGEE. The CDR3 coding sequence is TGTGCCAGCAGCCGTACTGGGGGCGGGGTAGCTGAGCAGTTCTTC. Its protein product is CASSRTGGGVAEQFF.

The table lists this clone with a count of one. The chain links TRBV29-1 to TRBJ1-1; D possibly corresponds to TRBD1 (5 bases). V lost 0 bases, J lost 11 bases, and 13 bases lay in between. From germline, CDR1 is SQVTM and CDR2 ANQGSEA. CDR3 length: 12 residues. The CDR3 DNA sequence: TGCAGCGTTGAAGATCTAGGGGCGGCCGCTTTCTTT. This translates into CSVEDLGAAAFF.

This clone was recorded at least ten times. The V and J genes are TRBV23-1 and TRBJ2-3, with TRBD1 matching over 8 bases. TRBV23-1 is placed among ORFs of uncertain function. The V gene end was trimmed by 4 bases and the J gene end by 13 bases; junction bases not matched to a gene: 10. The CDR3 loop spans 13 amino acids. Here the CDR3 reads CASSRSQGAIKYF. The CDR3, as DNA: TGCGCCAGCAGTCGCTCCCAGGGGGCCATAAAGTATTTT.

The chain combines TRBV6-6 with TRBJ1-6; a possible D gene is TRBD1 (5 bases). CDR1 is MNHNY and CDR2 is SVGAGI in the germline V gene (reference sequence). The V gene lost 8 bases and the J gene lost 9 bases, with 20 bases spanning the gap. CDR3 length: 15 amino acids. CDR3 nucleotides: TGTGCCAGCTCCCGGACGGGTATGGGGGGTTCACCCCTCCACTTT. Its translation is CASSRTGMGGSPLHF.

This clone was observed a handful of times. Mismatch with germline at one junction end may stem from a read error. The genes are TRBV30 and TRBJ1-3; D remains ambiguous. CDR1 GTSNPN and CDR2 SVGIG come from the germline V gene (reference sequence). This CDR3 contains 12 residues. CDR3 residues: CAWSASRNTIYF. CDR3 DNA: TGTGCCTGGAGTGCCTCTAGAAACACCATATATTTT.

Comment on this clone: Distinct nucleotide sequences in the sample also encode this CDR3. The rearrangement uses TRBV5-1 and TRBJ1-2, with 7 bases lining up with TRBD1. CDR1 and CDR2 (germline): SGHRS, YFSETQ. Germline trimming cut 0 bases from V and 6 bases from J; bases unmatched to any gene: 2. CDR3 size: 13 residues. CDR3 nucleotides: TGCGCCAGCAGCTTGGGGACAGGAGATGGCTACACCTTC. Translating gives CASSLGTGDGYTF.

V and J are TRBV7-8 and TRBJ2-2; 12 bases line up with TRBD2. J was trimmed by 7 bases and V by 5 bases; bases with no gene match: 8. The CDR3 runs to 16 residues. The germline V gene has CDR1 SGHVS and CDR2 FQNEAQ. The CDR3, as DNA: TGTGCCAGCAGCCGTACTAGCGGGGGGTTTGGCGGGGAGCTGTTTTTT. Its translation is CASSRTSGGFGGELFF.

This clone was counted between two and nine times. The same CDR3 is also encoded by other DNA sequences in this sample. The chain uses TRBV7-2 and TRBJ1-2, with 7 bases fitting TRBD1. Per germline, CDR1 SGHTA and CDR2 FQGNSA. V lost 6 bases and J lost 1; bases outside the gene matches: 8. The CDR3 has 15 residues. The CDR3 DNA reads TGTGCCAGCAGTCCCGGGACAGCCCATAACTATGGCTACACCTTC. Translation: CASSPGTAHNYGYTF.

The chain has TRBV30 and TRBJ1-1, with 10 bases that match TRBD1. V trimming: 7 bases; J trimming: 4 bases; junction bases outside the gene matches: 6. Germline V gene data show CDR1 as GTSNPN and CDR2 as SVGIG (reference sequence). The CDR3 sequence is 13 residues long. CDR3 sequence reads: CALTGGWSTEAFF. The CDR3 nucleotides read TGTGCCTTGACAGGGGGCTGGAGCACTGAAGCTTTCTTT.

V and J are TRBV11-2 and TRBJ2-1; the D is unclear. Per germline, CDR1 SGHAT and CDR2 FQNNGV. V lost 0 bases, J lost 2 bases, and 8 bases lay in between. This CDR3 has 15 residues. The CDR3 DNA reads as TGTGCCAGCAGCTTAGAGACCGGTACCTACAATGAGCAGTTCTTC. Its translation is CASSLETGTYNEQFF.

A few counts support this clone. The V gene is TRBV28, the J gene TRBJ1-4; D is unresolved. Germline V gene sequence: CDR1 MDHEN, CDR2 SYDVKM. Trimming took off 5 bases at V and 7 bases at J, with 17 bases between the two ends. The CDR3 sequence is 15 residues long. CDR3 amino acids: CASSPSLGNGEKLFF. CDR3 coding DNA: TGTGCCAGCAGTCCCTCGTTGGGTAACGGTGAAAAACTGTTTTTT.

In this sample, this clone turned up once. V is TRBV29-1 and J is TRBJ2-6, with D perhaps TRBD1 or TRBD2 (5 bases each). The germline V and J ends were trimmed by 7 bases and 4 bases, with 14 bases remaining between them. This CDR3 is 14 amino acids long. Germline V gene sequence: CDR1 SQVTM, CDR2 ANQGSEA. Here the CDR3 DNA reads TGCAGCGCCCGGTGGGGGTCCGGGGCCAACGTCCTGACTTTC. Its protein is CSARWGSGANVLTF.

The V gene is TRBV29-1, the J gene TRBJ1-2, with 7 bases identical to TRBD1. The CDR3 contains 11 residues. Germline CDR1 is SQVTM and CDR2 is ANQGSEA. The trim removed 7 bases at V and 5 bases at J, leaving 4 bases unmatched. The DNA of the CDR3 is TGCAGCGCCACAGGGGAATATGGCTACACCTTC. Its protein product is CSATGEYGYTF.

The chain carries TRBV5-1 and TRBJ2-5, with TRBD2 matching 11 bases. The germline gives CDR1 SGHRS, CDR2 YFSETQ. Trimming took 4 bases from V and 5 from J; bases not matched to a gene: 7. This CDR3 contains 15 residues. The CDR3 DNA sequence: TGCGCCAGCAGCGTTAGCGGGGGGGCCTGGGAGACCCAGTACTTC. This gives the protein CASSVSGGAWETQYF.

In its sample, this clone was seen once. The chain carries TRBV9 and TRBJ2-3, with no clear D. Germline V gene data show CDR1 as SGDLS and CDR2 as YYNGEE. V gave up 4 bases and J gave up 2 bases, with 8 bases separating them. This CDR3 is 13 amino acids long. For the CDR3, the DNA is TGTGCCAGCAGCAGCGCAGTCACAGATACGCAGTATTTT. This codes for CASSSAVTDTQYF.

This clone has a single count. J is TRBJ2-3 and V is TRBV29-1; 13 nucleotides line up with TRBD2. Germline CDR1 reads SQVTM; CDR2 reads ANQGSEA. The CDR3 totals 15 residues. Germline trimming cut 4 bases from V and 1 base from J; bases unmatched to any gene: 2. In nucleotides, the CDR3 is TGCAGCGTTGTTGGGACTAGCGGGGGCACAGATACGCAGTATTTT. Protein: CSVVGTSGGTDTQYF.

This clone occurred once. The chain is built from TRBV19 and TRBJ2-3, with 9 bases aligning to TRBD1. The CDR3 length is 15 residues. V lost 7 bases and J lost 0; bases outside the gene matches: 5. Germline CDR1 reads LNHDA; CDR2 reads SQIVND (reference sequence). The DNA of the CDR3 is TGTGCCAGTAAAGGGACAGGGAATAGCACAGATACGCAGTATTTT. This sequence encodes CASKGTGNSTDTQYF.